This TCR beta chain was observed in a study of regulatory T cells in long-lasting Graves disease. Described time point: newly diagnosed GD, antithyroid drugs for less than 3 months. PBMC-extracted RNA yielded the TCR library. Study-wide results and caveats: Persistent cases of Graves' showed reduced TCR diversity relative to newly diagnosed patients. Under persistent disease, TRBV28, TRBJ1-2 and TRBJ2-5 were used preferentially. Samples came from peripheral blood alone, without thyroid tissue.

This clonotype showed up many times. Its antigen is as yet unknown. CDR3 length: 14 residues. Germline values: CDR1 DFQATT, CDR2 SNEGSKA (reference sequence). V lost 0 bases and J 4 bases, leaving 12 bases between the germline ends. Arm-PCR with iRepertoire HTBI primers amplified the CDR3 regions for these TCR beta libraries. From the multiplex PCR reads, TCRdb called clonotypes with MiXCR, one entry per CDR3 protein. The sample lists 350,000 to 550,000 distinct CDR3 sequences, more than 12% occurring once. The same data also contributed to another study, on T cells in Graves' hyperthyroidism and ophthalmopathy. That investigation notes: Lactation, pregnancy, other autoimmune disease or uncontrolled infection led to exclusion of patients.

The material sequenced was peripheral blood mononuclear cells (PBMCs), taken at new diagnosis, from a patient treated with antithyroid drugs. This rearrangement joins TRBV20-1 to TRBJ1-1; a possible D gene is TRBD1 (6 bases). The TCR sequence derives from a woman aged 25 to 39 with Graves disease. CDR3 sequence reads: CSARDRGGGTEAFF. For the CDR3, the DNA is TGCAGTGCTAGAGATCGGGGAGGGGGCACTGAAGCTTTCTTT.